This is a list of T cell receptor beta chains from one sample in a study of patients and donors after allogeneic stem cell transplantation. TCRdb re-called the RT-PCR reads with MiXCR, one entry per CDR3 protein. The data show fewer than 500,000 distinct CDR3 sequences, around 16% seen once. Sequenced input: blood, either unsorted or a sorted T cell fraction (not recorded which). All receptors come from a human donor who was either an allogeneic HSCT recipient or a stem cell or donor lymphocyte infusion donor (not recorded which). It is not recorded whose cells these are; they may come from a transplant donor. The CDR3 runs from the conserved cysteine through the conserved F or W. A D gene is named only where the DNA matches it firmly. Part of the rows lack a size; the others show once, few, many or a class for expanded clones.

cdr3_aa cdr3_nt j_call v_call d_call clone_size
CASSWSATAEKLFF TGTGCCAGCAGTTGGAGCGCAACGGCCGAAAAACTGTTTTTT TRBJ1-4 TRBV12-3/TRBV12-4 NA NA
CATSVAGATYNEQFF TGTGCCACCAGTGTTGCGGGGGCTACCTACAATGAGCAGTTCTTC TRBJ2-1 TRBV24-1 NA NA
CASSPGRRGNRRDTQYF TGCGCCAGCAGCCCGGGCCGGAGGGGGAACAGGAGAGATACGCAGTATTTT TRBJ2-3 TRBV5-1 NA NA
CARPRCCAGVEDTQYF TGTGCCAGACCCCGATGTTGTGCGGGGGTGGAAGATACGCAGTATTTT TRBJ2-3 TRBV27 TRBD2 few
CAWSVGGQPQHF TGTGCCTGGAGTGTAGGCGGTCAGCCCCAGCATTTT TRBJ1-5 TRBV30 NA few
CATSDRPTDTQYF TGTGCCACCAGTGACCGGCCTACAGATACGCAGTATTTT TRBJ2-3 TRBV24-1 NA NA
CASSQEEIRDRGWKTQYF TGCGCCAGCAGCCAAGAAGAGATCCGGGACAGGGGATGGAAGACCCAGTACTTC TRBJ2-5 TRBV4-3 TRBD1 NA
CSAMNPHSNQPQHF TGCAGTGCTATGAACCCTCATAGCAATCAGCCCCAGCATTTT TRBJ1-5 TRBV20-1 NA NA
CASSLIGYNQPQHF TGTGCCAGCAGTTTAATAGGGTACAATCAGCCCCAGCATTTT TRBJ1-5 TRBV27 NA NA
CASWGELPYEQYF TGTGCCTCCTGGGGGGAGCTTCCCTACGAGCAGTACTTC TRBJ2-7 TRBV24-1 NA few
CASRRGPSYEQYF TGCGCCAGCAGACGCGGACCCTCCTACGAGCAGTACTTC TRBJ2-7 TRBV23-1 NA NA
CASSEWGNTIYF TGTGCCAGCAGTGAATGGGGAAACACCATATATTTT TRBJ1-3 TRBV6-1 NA few
CASKSTWNEQYF TGTGCCAGCAAGAGTACCTGGAACGAGCAGTACTTC TRBJ2-7 TRBV6-2/TRBV6-3 NA NA
CASSQSQGGKLFF TGTGCCAGCAGCCAATCCCAGGGAGGAAAACTGTTTTTT TRBJ1-4 TRBV3-1 NA NA
CAISRQGIGRELFF TGTGCCATCAGTCGCCAGGGGATAGGCCGGGAGCTGTTTTTT TRBJ2-2 TRBV10-3 NA few
CASSLNRGVGETQYF TGCGCCAGCAGCTTGAACAGGGGGGTAGGGGAGACCCAGTACTTC TRBJ2-5 TRBV5-1 TRBD1 NA
CASSAVPGGARTGELFF TGTGCCAGCAGCGCTGTCCCCGGGGGGGCGAGGACCGGGGAGCTGTTTTTT TRBJ2-2 TRBV9 TRBD2 NA
CASSALNEQFF TGTGCCAGCAGTGCCCTTAATGAGCAGTTCTTC TRBJ2-1 TRBV25-1 NA few
CSARRQVGGFPEAFF TGCAGTGCTAGGAGGCAGGTGGGGGGTTTTCCTGAAGCTTTCTTT TRBJ1-1 TRBV20-1 NA few
CASSRGQTLNTEAFF TGCGCCAGCAGCCGCGGACAGACCTTGAACACTGAAGCTTTCTTT TRBJ1-1 TRBV5-1 NA NA
CASFPGFPLYNEQFF TGTGCCAGCTTTCCTGGCTTTCCCCTATACAATGAGCAGTTCTTC TRBJ2-1 TRBV7-9 NA many
CASSLERGSWNEQFF TGTGCCAGCAGCTTAGAGCGGGGGTCGTGGAATGAGCAGTTCTTC TRBJ2-1 TRBV7-2 TRBD2 many
CSAESGGPGTQYF TGCAGTGCCGAAAGCGGGGGACCCGGTACGCAGTATTTT TRBJ2-3 TRBV20-1 TRBD2 NA
CSASKTGRNTGELFF TGCAGTGCTAGTAAAACGGGACGGAACACCGGGGAGCTGTTTTTT TRBJ2-2 TRBV20-1 NA NA
CATRLGGRNEKLFF TGTGCCACCCGCCTCGGGGGGCGGAATGAAAAACTGTTTTTT TRBJ1-4 TRBV15 NA NA
CASRLSGTYNEQFF TGTGCCAGCAGGCTTAGCGGGACGTACAATGAGCAGTTCTTC TRBJ2-1 TRBV5-4 TRBD2 NA
CASSQVGRMDIQYF TGCGCCAGCAGCCAAGTTGGGCGTATGGACATTCAGTACTTC TRBJ2-4 TRBV4-1 NA few
CSARGTRGPHEQYF TGCAGTGCTAGAGGGACTAGAGGGCCTCACGAGCAGTACTTC TRBJ2-7 TRBV20-1 TRBD2 few
CASKLAGVGEQYF TGTGCCAGCAAGCTCGCAGGGGTAGGGGAGCAGTACTTC TRBJ2-7 TRBV12-3/TRBV12-4 NA few
CSAPRGGGKVRETQYF TGCAGTGCCCCCAGGGGGGGAGGAAAGGTCAGGGAGACCCAGTACTTC TRBJ2-5 TRBV20-1 NA few
CASSGRTAQGYTF TGCGCCAGCAGCGGAAGGACTGCCCAAGGCTACACCTTC TRBJ1-2 TRBV5-1 NA few
CASSLNRGQTQYF TGTGCCAGCAGCTTAAATAGGGGTCAGACCCAGTACTTC TRBJ2-5 TRBV7-3 NA few
CSARESGTGANVLTF TGCAGTGCTAGAGAATCAGGGACTGGGGCCAACGTCCTGACTTTC TRBJ2-6 TRBV20-1 NA few
CSAREGAMNTEAFF TGCAGCGCTCGAGAGGGGGCAATGAACACTGAAGCTTTCTTT TRBJ1-1 TRBV29-1 TRBD1 NA
CASSPRVSYGYTF TGTGCCAGCTCACCACGGGTCTCCTATGGCTACACCTTC TRBJ1-2 TRBV18 NA NA
CASSYEVLPRDRHYEQYF TGTGCCAGCAGTTACGAGGTTCTTCCGCGGGACAGGCATTACGAGCAGTACTTC TRBJ2-7 TRBV6-5 TRBD1 few
CASSPLSQTGSTKNIQYF TGTGCCAGCTCACCCTTATCCCAAACAGGGTCAACCAAAAACATTCAGTACTTC TRBJ2-4 TRBV18 NA NA
CASSLYRTSSYNEQFF TGTGCCAGCAGCTTATATAGGACCAGCTCCTACAATGAGCAGTTCTTC TRBJ2-1 TRBV7-3 NA few
CASSLQRGGIYEQFF TGTGCCAGCAGCTTACAGCGGGGGGGCATCTATGAGCAGTTCTTC TRBJ2-1 TRBV11-2 TRBD2 few
CATSRLAGGTYEQYF TGTGCCACCAGCAGACTAGCGGGAGGGACCTACGAGCAGTACTTC TRBJ2-7 TRBV15 TRBD2 few
CASSYPSGQRRREQFF TGCGCCAGCAGCTACCCATCGGGACAGCGGCGACGTGAGCAGTTCTTC TRBJ2-1 TRBV5-1 TRBD1 NA
CSADDAGGEKLFF TGCAGTGCTGACGACGCCGGTGGTGAAAAACTGTTTTTT TRBJ1-4 TRBV20-1 NA many